A single sample gave rise to the 8 T cell receptor beta chains below, sequenced in a study of T cells in Graves' hyperthyroidism and ophthalmopathy. Using RNA transcripts as the source, TCR beta CDR3 regions were amplified. A first-round RT-PCR of the TCR CDR3 used the HTBI primer set. TCRdb reprocessed the multiplex PCR reads via MiXCR and lists one record per CDR3 protein. Of 40,000 to 60,000 distinct CDR3 sequences in the sample, 54% were seen once. Sequenced material: peripheral blood or thyroid tissue (not recorded which). These receptors were obtained from a man between 18 and 35 years old with Graves' hyperthyroidism.

The V and J genes are TRBV7-3 and TRBJ1-1; TRBD1 is a possible D gene (6 bases). Germline values: CDR1 SGHTA, CDR2 FQGTGA. There are 16 residues in the CDR3. The V end was cut by 3 bases, the J end by 0 bases, with 14 bases between. CDR3 in DNA: TGTGCCAGCAGCTTCCCGGGACAAACAATGAACACTGAAGCTTTCTTT. This sequence encodes CASSFPGQTMNTEAFF.

This clonotype was seen ten or more times. This chain joins TRBV14 and TRBJ1-1; TRBD1 matches 8 bases. With V trimmed by 4 bases and J by 7 bases, 5 bases remained unmatched. Germline values: CDR1 SGHDN, CDR2 FVKESK. The CDR3 runs to 13 residues. As DNA, the CDR3 is TGTGCCAGCAGCCGAGTTGGGACAGGTGAAGCTTTCTTT. It encodes CASSRVGTGEAFF.

This clonotype has a count of ten or more. The chain recombines TRBV11-2 with TRBJ1-4, with D tentatively TRBD1 (5 bases). Trimming pared 1 base from V and 7 bases from J, leaving 16 bases between. The germline V gene has CDR1 SGHAT and CDR2 FQNNGV. The CDR3 is 16 residues long. The CDR3 nucleotides are TGTGCCAGCAGCTTAGGGTTGGCAGGGTGGGGTGAAAAACTGTTTTTT. Residues: CASSLGLAGWGEKLFF.

This clonotype occurred many times. The chain links TRBV12-3 or TRBV12-4 to TRBJ1-2, with TRBD1 as a possible D gene (5 bases). V lost 6 bases and J 4 bases, leaving 12 bases between the germline ends. This CDR3 has 13 amino acids. The CDR3 protein is CASSQDTTYGYTF. CDR3 in DNA: TGTGCCAGCAGCCAGGACACCACCTATGGCTACACCTTC.

The chain carries TRBV13 and TRBJ1-3; D unresolved. The germline CDR1 and CDR2 sequences are PRHDT and FYEKMQ (reference sequence). Between the trimmed V and J ends, which lost 4 bases and 7 bases, there was a span of 8 bases. CDR3 size: 12 residues. This CDR3 is CASSSSWNTIYF. The CDR3 nucleotides read TGTGCCAGCAGCTCAAGCTGGAACACCATATATTTT. Combining the CDR3 with reference TRBV13 and TRBJ1-3 gives the whole variable domain AAGVIQSPRHLIKEKRETATLKCYPIPRHDTVYWYQQGPGQDPQFLISFYEKMQSDKGSIPDRFSAQQFSDYHSELNMSSLELGDSALYFCASSSSWNTIYFGEGSWLTVV.

This clonotype was seen ten or more times. The rearrangement uses TRBV9 and TRBJ1-3, with 7 bases identical to TRBD1. Per the germline V gene, CDR1 is SGDLS and CDR2 is YYNGEE. This CDR3 is built from 17 residues. V shed 2 bases and J 0 bases; nucleotides not matched to a gene: 8. The CDR3 DNA reads as TGTGCCAGCAGCGTCTATGGGACAGTATTCTCTGGAAACACCATATATTTT. It yields the protein CASSVYGTVFSGNTIYF.

This chain uses TRBV9 with TRBJ1-6; possibly TRBD1 for D (6 bases). This CDR3 has 13 amino acids. Trimming shortened V by 3 bases and J by 10 bases, and 11 bases separated the two germline ends. Germline V gives CDR1 SGDLS, CDR2 YYNGEE. CDR3 in DNA: TGTGCCAGCAGCGCACCGGGACAATCACCCCTCCACTTT. Translation gives CASSAPGQSPLHF.

The rearrangement links TRBV6-2 or TRBV6-3 to TRBJ2-3; TRBD1 matches at 7 bases. This CDR3 region has 15 residues. In germline, CDR1 is MNHEY, CDR2 SVGEGT. The junction had 5 bases not matched to a gene; V was cut back by 5 bases and J by 0 bases. DNA of the CDR3: TGTGCCAGCAGTCCGTCAGGGGGAAGCACAGATACGCAGTATTTT. Protein sequence: CASSPSGGSTDTQYF.